The 27 T cell receptor beta chains in this list originate from one sample, sequenced in a study of blood T cell repertoires in COVID-19. Clones were sequenced by immunoSEQ multiplex PCR, and TCRdb holds only the in-frame ones, with some missing. The sample shows 55,000 to 85,000 clones, approximately 79% of them seen only once. The source material was peripheral blood. These TCRs come from a man aged 55 to 70 with active or convalescent COVID-19.

In DNA form, the CDR3 reads TGTGCCAGCAGTGTCTCTCCCCGGGACAATGAGCAGTTCTTC. Encoded protein: CASSVSPRDNEQFF. The chain couples TRBV2 to TRBJ2-1; D unclear. V lost 4 bases and J lost 5, with 12 bases in between. Per germline, CDR1 SNHLY and CDR2 FYNNEI. CDR3 length: 14 amino acids.

CDR3 protein: CSVANPQRGLDNEQFF. The DNA of the CDR3 is TGCAGCGTTGCGAACCCGCAGCGGGGGCTCGACAATGAGCAGTTCTTC. The chain has TRBV29-1 and TRBJ2-1, with 8 bases aligning to TRBD2. CDR3 size: 16 residues. Germline values: CDR1 SQVTM, CDR2 ANQGSEA. Trimming cost V 4 bases and J 5 bases; bases outside gene matches: 13.

About this clone itself: This CDR3 fails to terminate in the conserved phenylalanine or tryptophan, so it likely reflects a read error. The limits of the CDR3 on the DNA are not certain, so only TCRdb's listed CDR3 is given. The V and J genes are TRBV6-2 or TRBV6-3 and TRBJ1-3. The CDR3 contains 13 residues when both ends are counted. CDR1 MNHEY and CDR2 SVGEGT come from the germline V gene. CDR3 in amino acids: CASSPYAGDAPHL.

This chain uses TRBV28 with TRBJ2-1, with D perhaps matching TRBD1 (6 bases). The CDR3 has 13 residues. Germline CDR1 is MDHEN and CDR2 is SYDVKM. Trimming removed 6 bases at V and 2 bases at J, with 8 bases between. As DNA, the CDR3 is TGTGCCAGCAGCCAGGGGCCCTACAATGAGCAGTTCTTC. This translates into CASSQGPYNEQFF.

The V call is TRBV5-1, the J call TRBJ2-1; 8 bases match TRBD2. Germline V gene lookup returns CDR1 SGHRS and CDR2 YFSETQ. The ends lost 0 bases at V and 7 bases at J; junction bases unmatched: 0. The CDR3 is made up of 13 amino acids. DNA for the CDR3: TGCGCCAGCAGCTTGGCGGGGGGGAATGAGCAGTTCTTC. This translates into CASSLAGGNEQFF.

This rearrangement joins TRBV19 to TRBJ1-2; 8 bases line up with TRBD1. This CDR3 is built from 14 residues. J gave up 7 bases and V 1 base, and 5 bases lay outside the gene matches. CDR1 and CDR2 (germline): LNHDA, SQIVND (reference sequence). CDR3 protein: CASSIAPRGPGYTF. The CDR3 DNA is TGTGCCAGTAGTATAGCGCCCAGGGGGCCTGGCTACACCTTC.

J is TRBJ2-7 and V is TRBV6-2 or TRBV6-3; the D gene is possibly TRBD1 (5 bases). Trimming shortened V by 6 bases and J by 7 bases, and 13 bases separated the two germline ends. The CDR3 sequence is 12 residues long. Germline V CDR1 and CDR2: MNHEY, SVGEGT. The CDR3 protein is CASSPDSSEQYF. The CDR3 DNA follows: TGTGCCAGCAGCCCCGACAGCAGTGAGCAGTACTTC.

The chain recombines TRBV7-9 with TRBJ2-5, with a possible D match to TRBD2 (5 bases). The CDR3 is made up of 12 amino acids. V lost 8 bases and J lost 1, with 8 bases in between. Germline CDR1 and CDR2: SEHNR and FQNEAQ (reference sequence). In DNA form, the CDR3 reads TGTGCCAGCTCGAGGGTCCAAGAGACCCAGTACTTC. It is translated as CASSRVQETQYF.

J is TRBJ2-7 and V is TRBV19; TRBD1 agrees at 8 bases. The CDR3 has 15 amino acids. Germline CDR1 reads LNHDA; CDR2 reads SQIVND (reference sequence). J was trimmed by 4 bases and V by 5 bases; bases with no gene match: 10. CDR3 protein: CASSHGPRQGYEQYF. CDR3 nucleotides: TGTGCCAGTAGTCATGGACCGAGACAGGGGTACGAGCAGTACTTC.

V and J are TRBV28 and TRBJ1-4; 10 bases are shared with TRBD1. V was pared by 3 bases and J by 7 bases, with 5 bases of the junction left unmatched. CDR1 is MDHEN and CDR2 is SYDVKM in the germline V gene. The CDR3 has 15 amino acids. CDR3 DNA sequence: TGTGCCAGCAGTTTCCCCGGGACAGGGGTTGAAAAACTGTTTTTT. Its translation: CASSFPGTGVEKLFF.

The chain carries TRBV7-8 and TRBJ1-5, with a tentative D call TRBD1 (6 bases). V dropped 1 base and J dropped 4 bases, with 11 bases sitting between them. The CDR3 sequence is 15 residues long. In germline, CDR1 is SGHVS, CDR2 FQNEAQ. The CDR3 spells CASSLGGQQNQPQHF. The CDR3 DNA follows: TGTGCCAGCAGCTTAGGGGGACAACAGAATCAGCCCCAGCATTTT.

The chain has TRBV12-3 or TRBV12-4 and TRBJ2-5, with D possibly TRBD2 on 5 matching bases. CDR3 length: 13 amino acids. V gave up 3 bases and J gave up 5 bases, with 10 bases separating them. The CDR3 spells CASSLAKRETQYF. The CDR3 DNA reads TGTGCCAGCAGTTTGGCCAAGCGGGAGACCCAGTACTTC.

This clone was detected only once. The V call is TRBV10-3, the J call TRBJ2-1; 10 bases map to TRBD1. V dropped 3 bases and J dropped 4; count of bases not matched to a gene: 3. The CDR3 contains 15 residues. The germline CDR1 and CDR2 sequences are ENHRY and SYGVKD. The CDR3 region has the DNA TGTGCCATCAGTGAAGGGACAGGGGTGTACAATGAGCAGTTCTTC. This translates into CAISEGTGVYNEQFF.

This rearrangement joins TRBV2 to TRBJ2-7, with 7 bases that match TRBD1. This CDR3 region has 15 residues. Germline V gene lookup returns CDR1 SNHLY and CDR2 FYNNEI. Trimming cost V 6 bases and J 5 bases; bases outside gene matches: 13. CDR3 nucleotide sequence: TGTGCCAGCAGCGCACGACAGGGTGGTCGCAACGAGCAGTACTTC. Translating it yields CASSARQGGRNEQYF.

The chain links TRBV6-5 to TRBJ1-6; tentative D call: TRBD1 (5 bases). The CDR3 has 15 residues. V lost 7 bases to trimming and J lost 14 bases, with 24 bases between them. The germline gives CDR1 MNHEY, CDR2 SVGAGI. The CDR3: CASTLEGGQWVTLHF. The CDR3 DNA reads TGTGCCAGCACCCTAGAGGGAGGACAATGGGTCACCCTCCACTTT.

This clone was seen only a few times. The chain carries TRBV6-6 and TRBJ2-1; D is possibly TRBD1 (8 bases). In germline, CDR1 is MNHNY, CDR2 SVGAGI (reference sequence). The V end was cut by 0 bases, the J end by 5 bases, with 14 bases between. This CDR3 has 16 residues. CDR3 coding DNA: TGTGCCAGCAGTTACTCGAAACAGGGGGGGGACAATGAGCAGTTCTTC. This sequence encodes CASSYSKQGGDNEQFF.

CDR3 in DNA: TGTGCCAGCAGCGTTGACAGTTTTAACTATGGCTACACCTTC. Its protein product is CASSVDSFNYGYTF. The V call is TRBV9, the J call TRBJ1-2; maybe TRBD1 (5 bases). Per the germline V gene, CDR1 is SGDLS and CDR2 is YYNGEE. CDR3 length: 14 residues. V was pared by 2 bases and J by 1 base, with 9 bases between.

J is TRBJ2-1 and V is TRBV19; weak D call: TRBD1 (6 bases). V was clipped by 9 bases and J by 4 bases, with 13 bases between them. There are 13 residues in the CDR3. Germline V gene lookup returns CDR1 LNHDA and CDR2 SQIVND (reference sequence). CDR3 sequence reads: CASRGRGYNEQFF. Written as DNA, the CDR3 is TGTGCCAGCCGGGGCAGGGGTTACAATGAGCAGTTCTTC.

V gene TRBV30 combines with J gene TRBJ2-6, with D unclear. CDR1 and CDR2 (germline): GTSNPN, SVGIG (reference sequence). The V gene lost 3 bases and the J gene lost 0 bases, with 9 bases spanning the gap. This CDR3 region has 15 residues. In nucleotides, the CDR3 is TGTGCCTGGAGACGCACCAGCTCTGGGGCCAACGTCCTGACTTTC. It is translated as CAWRRTSSGANVLTF.

This chain joins TRBV11-3 and TRBJ2-5, with D uncertain. With 2 bases removed from V and 5 bases from J, the gap between germline ends came to 9 bases. Per the germline V gene, CDR1 is SGHNT and CDR2 is YENEEA. The CDR3 length is 13 residues. The CDR3 region has the DNA TGTGCCAGCAGCTTAAATCGGTGGGAGACCCAGTACTTC. The encoded protein is CASSLNRWETQYF. The whole variable domain, filled in from reference TRBV11-3 and TRBJ2-5, reads EAGVVQSPRYKIIEKKQPVAFWCNPISGHNTLYWYLQNLGQGPELLIRYENEEAVDDSQLPKDRFSAERLKGVDSTLKIQPAELGDSAVYLCASSLNRWETQYFGPGTRLLVL.

This chain links TRBV19 with TRBJ1-5, with D possibly TRBD1 on 5 matching bases. The CDR3 consists of 16 residues. Trimming left V 3 bases short and J 4 bases short, with 16 bases between. CDR1 and CDR2 (germline): LNHDA, SQIVND (reference sequence). In DNA, the CDR3 is TGTGCCAGTAGTATCTTTCGTCAGGGAAATAATCAGCCCCAGCATTTT. Encoded protein: CASSIFRQGNNQPQHF.

The chain couples TRBV6-5 to TRBJ1-4, with D unclear. The CDR3 contains 14 residues. The V gene lost 0 bases and the J gene lost 4 bases, with 6 bases spanning the gap. Germline V lookup: CDR1 MNHEY, CDR2 SVGAGI. CDR3 DNA sequence: TGTGCCAGCAGTTACTCGGCGGGTAATGAAAAACTGTTTTTT. It encodes CASSYSAGNEKLFF.

This sequence joins TRBV5-1 and TRBJ2-5; possible D gene TRBD1, 5 bases. CDR1 and CDR2 (germline): SGHRS, YFSETQ. V was trimmed by 2 bases and J by 1 base, leaving 9 bases between them. The length of the CDR3 is 14 residues. The CDR3 DNA sequence: TGCGCCAGCAGCTTAGGGGTGCCCCAAGAGACCCAGTACTTC. The encoded protein is CASSLGVPQETQYF.

The chain is built from TRBV5-4 and TRBJ2-3, with 8 nucleotides matching TRBD2. Germline CDR1 reads SGHNT; CDR2 reads YYREEE (reference sequence). Unmatched junction bases numbered 0, after V lost 2 bases and J lost 1 base. The CDR3 sequence is 14 residues long. This chain's CDR3 is CASSLAGGTDTQYF. The CDR3 region has the DNA TGTGCCAGCAGCTTAGCGGGGGGCACAGATACGCAGTATTTT.

The chain joins TRBV11-3 to TRBJ1-6, with D perhaps matching TRBD1 (5 bases). The CDR3 runs to 14 residues. The germline V gene encodes CDR1 SGHNT and CDR2 YENEEA. With 2 bases removed from V and 7 bases from J, the gap between germline ends came to 9 bases. CDR3 coding DNA: TGTGCCAGCAGCTTAAATGGGGCGAATTCACCCCTCCACTTT. Protein sequence: CASSLNGANSPLHF.

A few counts support this clone. Other DNA sequences within the sample encode an identical CDR3. The DNA of the CDR3 is TGTGCCAGCAGCCATTCGGGTGGCAATCAGCCCCAGCATTTT. It codes for CASSHSGGNQPQHF. The chain joins TRBV3-1 (or the pseudogene TRBV3-2) to TRBJ1-5, with no clear D. The CDR3 is 14 amino acids. The germline CDR1 and CDR2 sequences are LGHDT and YNNKEL (reference sequence). V lost 3 bases and J lost 2, with 8 bases in between.

The V call is TRBV9, the J call TRBJ1-3; 9 bases align to TRBD1. Germline-derived CDR1 and CDR2 are SGDLS and YYNGEE. The CDR3 is 15 residues long. V trimming: 3 bases; J trimming: 4 bases; junction bases outside the gene matches: 5. The CDR3, as DNA: TGTGCCAGCAGCGAGTGGACAGGGGCAGGAAACACCATATATTTT. It translates to CASSEWTGAGNTIYF.